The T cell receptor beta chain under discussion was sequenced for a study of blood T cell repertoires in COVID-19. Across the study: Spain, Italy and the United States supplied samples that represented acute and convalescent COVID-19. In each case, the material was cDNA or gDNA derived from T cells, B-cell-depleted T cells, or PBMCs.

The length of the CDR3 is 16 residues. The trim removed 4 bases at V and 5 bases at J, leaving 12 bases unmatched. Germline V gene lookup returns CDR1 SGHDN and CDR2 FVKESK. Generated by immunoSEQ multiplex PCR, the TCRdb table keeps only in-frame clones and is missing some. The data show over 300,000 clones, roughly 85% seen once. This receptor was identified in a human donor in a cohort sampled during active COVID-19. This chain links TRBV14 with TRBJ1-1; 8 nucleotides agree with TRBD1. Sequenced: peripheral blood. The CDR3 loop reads CASSPGQAAWWTEAFF. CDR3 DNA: TGTGCCAGCAGCCCGGGACAGGCAGCCTGGTGGACTGAAGCTTTCTTT.